This T cell receptor beta chain comes out of a study of blood T cell repertoires in COVID-19. Overall study context: The origin of the acute and convalescent COVID-19 samples was the United States, Italy and Spain. T cells, B-cell-depleted T cells, or PBMCs supplied cDNA or gDNA.

Authors' processing steps: Nucleated cell counts were estimated from reference gene primer amplification. Using immunoSEQ multiplex PCR, the repertoire was profiled, and TCRdb retains in-frame clones only, with some absent. V, J and clone size derive from that table, while D and trimming were established from the DNA sequence. The repertoire holds 55,000 to 85,000 clones, with 90% as singletons. Germline assignment: CDR1 KGHSH and CDR2 LQKENI. The CDR3 is made up of 15 amino acids. Trimming cost V 3 bases and J 6 bases; bases outside gene matches: 7. The sample comprised peripheral blood. This receptor was obtained from a woman under 30 with acute or convalescent COVID-19. The rearrangement joins TRBV18 to TRBJ1-5; 8 nucleotides agree with TRBD1. The CDR3 DNA reads as TGTGCCAGCTCACCCCTAGGACAGGGAAGTCAGCCCCAGCATTTT. Encoded protein: CASSPLGQGSQPQHF.